This T cell receptor beta chain was obtained from a study of OX40 agonist ivuxolimab in advanced cancers. General notes on the study: Ivuxolimab was a fully human IgG2 agonistic monoclonal antibody targeting the costimulatory receptor OX40 (CD134). Intravenous ivuxolimab was administered to patients every 2 weeks at six dose levels: 0.01, 0.1, 0.3, 1.5, 3 and 10 mg/kg. Among the 52 dose-escalation patients, approximately 20 had hepatocellular carcinoma, about 15 melanoma, 9 renal cell carcinoma and 9 head and neck cancer. The monotherapy dose-escalation portion (N ≈ 50 patients) of the phase I ivuxolimab trial is reported in the paper. Peripheral TCRbeta sequencing aimed to test whether ivuxolimab altered TCR sequence diversity and caused clonal T-cell expansion. A male proportion of around 83% and a mean age of roughly 55 years, ranging from 23 to 79, were recorded for the dose-escalation cohort. Prior anti-PD-1, anti-PD-L1 or anti-CTLA-4 therapy was permitted, and 40% of dose-escalation patients had received checkpoint inhibitors. Three dose-escalation patients achieved partial responses, one with hepatocellular carcinoma and two with cutaneous melanoma.

For sequencing of the TCRbeta CDR3 region, genomic DNA was extracted from the sorted cells. TCRbeta CDR3 regions were sequenced using the immunoSEQ Assay. TCRdb retrieved this table from immuneACCESS and kept in-frame rearrangements only. Not all clones are present; in checked studies, unresolved V genes account for under half, and no reason is known for the remainder. The sample data list tens of thousands of clones, and around nine tenths of these were observed just once. The ten largest clones capture roughly 6.9% of the sample. As regards this clone: The antigen it binds to is not known. Nothing much larger sits one base from this clone, and base qualities are not available.

On the study overall, not on this receptor specifically: Low levels of normalized T-cell clonal expansion were also seen in some nonresponding patients. After ivuxolimab, expanded clones were on average more numerous among CD8+ T cells than among CD4+ T cells. At doses of 0.1 to 3.0 mg/kg, clonal expansion of both CD4+ and CD8+ T cells in blood was seen between baseline and week 6. Partial responders in the 0.1-3.0 mg/kg groups had among the lowest normalized peripheral clonal expansion, especially among CD8+ T cells. The antigen specificity of the peripheral T cells that underwent clonal expansion was not determined.

Patients with a history of autoimmune disease or receiving systemic immunosuppression were excluded from the trial. In every dose cohort, peripheral blood was drawn for TCR sequencing at baseline, cycle 4 day 1, and cycle 7 day 1. The samples were taken from a phase I, first-in-human, multicenter, open-label dose-escalation trial of ivuxolimab. Adults with locally advanced or metastatic head and neck squamous cell, hepatocellular, melanoma or renal cell carcinoma were enrolled in the trial. Before TCR sequencing, CD4+ and CD8+ T cells were separately sorted from peripheral blood. There are 18 amino acids in the CDR3, from cysteine to phenylalanine inclusive. Only the CDR3 part of the read is kept: 54 bases, read in frame from the first base. Clipping removes 4 bases from V and 0 bases from J, with 8 as the unmatched junction base count. The germline V gene (reference sequence) supplies CDR1 MNHEY and CDR2 SMNVEV.

The receptor chain draws on TRBV27 and TRBJ2-7; TRBD2 matches 14 bases in the middle. The TCR was taken from an adult with an advanced solid tumor such as melanoma, head and neck, liver or kidney cancer. The sequenced sample was CD4+ or CD8+ T cells sorted from blood, obtained in a trial of the OX40 agonist ivuxolimab. CDR3 loop: CASSSLGLAGAFSYEQYF. The DNA sequence is TGTGCCAGCAGTTCCCTGGGACTAGCGGGAGCCTTCTCCTACGAGCAGTACTTC.